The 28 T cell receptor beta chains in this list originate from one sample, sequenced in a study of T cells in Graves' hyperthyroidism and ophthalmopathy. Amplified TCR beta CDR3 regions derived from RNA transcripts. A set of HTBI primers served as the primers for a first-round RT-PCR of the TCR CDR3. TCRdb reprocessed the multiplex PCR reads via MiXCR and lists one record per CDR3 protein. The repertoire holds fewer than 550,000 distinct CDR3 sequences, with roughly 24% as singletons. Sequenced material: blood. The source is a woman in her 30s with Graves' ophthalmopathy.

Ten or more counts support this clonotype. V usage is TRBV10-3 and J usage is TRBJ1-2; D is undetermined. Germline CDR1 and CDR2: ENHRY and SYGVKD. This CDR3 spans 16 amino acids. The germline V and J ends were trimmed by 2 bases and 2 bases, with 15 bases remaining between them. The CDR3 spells CAISETAPWWNYGYTF. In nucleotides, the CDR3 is TGTGCCATCAGTGAGACTGCCCCGTGGTGGAACTATGGCTACACCTTC.

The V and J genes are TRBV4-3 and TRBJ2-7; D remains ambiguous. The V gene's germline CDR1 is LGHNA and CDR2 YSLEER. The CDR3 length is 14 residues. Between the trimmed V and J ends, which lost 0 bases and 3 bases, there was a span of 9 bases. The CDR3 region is CASSQEPGVYEQYF. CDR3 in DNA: TGCGCCAGCAGCCAAGAGCCTGGGGTCTACGAGCAGTACTTC.

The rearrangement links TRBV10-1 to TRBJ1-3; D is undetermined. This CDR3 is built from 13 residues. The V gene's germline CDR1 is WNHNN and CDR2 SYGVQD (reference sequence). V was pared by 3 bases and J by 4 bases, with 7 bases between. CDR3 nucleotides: TGCGCCAGCAGTGATACAGTCGGAAACACCATATATTTT. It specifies CASSDTVGNTIYF.

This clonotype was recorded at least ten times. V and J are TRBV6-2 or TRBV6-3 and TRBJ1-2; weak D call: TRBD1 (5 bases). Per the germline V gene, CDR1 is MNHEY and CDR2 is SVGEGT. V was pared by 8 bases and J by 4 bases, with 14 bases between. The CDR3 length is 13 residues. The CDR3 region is CASDYRKVYGYTF. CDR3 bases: TGTGCCAGCGACTACAGGAAGGTCTATGGCTACACCTTC.

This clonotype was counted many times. The CDR3 region is CASSFFEAAFF. In DNA form, the CDR3 reads TGTGCCAGCAGCTTCTTCGAAGCGGCTTTCTTT. The V and J genes are TRBV5-5 and TRBJ1-1; D is undetermined. Trimming shortened V by 2 bases and J by 11 bases, and 10 bases separated the two germline ends. In germline, CDR1 is SGHKS, CDR2 YYEKEE (reference sequence). CDR3 length: 11 amino acids.

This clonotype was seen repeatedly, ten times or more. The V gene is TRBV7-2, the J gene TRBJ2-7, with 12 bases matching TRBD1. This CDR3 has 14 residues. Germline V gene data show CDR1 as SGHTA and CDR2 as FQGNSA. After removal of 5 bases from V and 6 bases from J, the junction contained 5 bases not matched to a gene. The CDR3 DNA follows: TGTGCCAGCAGCCCCGGGACAGGGGGCTTCGAGCAGTACTTC. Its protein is CASSPGTGGFEQYF.

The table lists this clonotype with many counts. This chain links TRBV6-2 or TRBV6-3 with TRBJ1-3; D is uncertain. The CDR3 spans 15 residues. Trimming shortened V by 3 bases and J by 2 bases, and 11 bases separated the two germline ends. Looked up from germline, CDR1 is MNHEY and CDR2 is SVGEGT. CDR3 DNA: TGTGCCAGCAGTTATCCAGGAGTGGCTGGAAACACCATATATTTT. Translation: CASSYPGVAGNTIYF.

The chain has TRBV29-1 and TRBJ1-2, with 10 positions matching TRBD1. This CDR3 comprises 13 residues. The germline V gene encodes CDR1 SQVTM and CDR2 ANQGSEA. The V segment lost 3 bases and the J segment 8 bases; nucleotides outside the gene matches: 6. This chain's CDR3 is CSVDRDRGEGYTF. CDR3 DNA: TGCAGCGTTGACAGGGACAGGGGCGAAGGCTACACCTTC.

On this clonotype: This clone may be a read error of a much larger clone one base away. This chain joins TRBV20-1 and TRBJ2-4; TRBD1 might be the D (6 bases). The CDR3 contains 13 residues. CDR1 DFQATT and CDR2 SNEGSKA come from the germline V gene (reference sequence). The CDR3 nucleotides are TGCAGTGCTAGGACAGGTGGTTTAGACATTAAGTACTTC. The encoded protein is CSARTGGLDIKYF.

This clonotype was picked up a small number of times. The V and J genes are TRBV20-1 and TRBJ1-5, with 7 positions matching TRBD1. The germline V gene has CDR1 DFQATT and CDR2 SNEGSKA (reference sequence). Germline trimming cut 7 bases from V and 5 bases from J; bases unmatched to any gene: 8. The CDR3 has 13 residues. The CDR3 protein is CSGAKGADQPQHF. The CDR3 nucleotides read TGCAGTGGGGCCAAGGGGGCCGATCAGCCCCAGCATTTT.

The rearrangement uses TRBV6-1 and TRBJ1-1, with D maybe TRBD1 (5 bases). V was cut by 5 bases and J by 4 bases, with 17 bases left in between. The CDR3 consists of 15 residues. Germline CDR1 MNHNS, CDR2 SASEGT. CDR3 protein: CASSLQGPGVTEAFF. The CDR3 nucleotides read TGTGCCAGCAGTCTCCAGGGACCGGGGGTCACTGAAGCTTTCTTT.

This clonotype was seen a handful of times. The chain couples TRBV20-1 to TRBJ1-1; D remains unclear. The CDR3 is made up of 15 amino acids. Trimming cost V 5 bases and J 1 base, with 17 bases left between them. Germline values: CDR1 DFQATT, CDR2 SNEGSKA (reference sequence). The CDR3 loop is CSALLVGVGNTEAFF. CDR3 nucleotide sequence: TGCAGTGCTCTCCTAGTCGGGGTTGGGAACACTGAAGCTTTCTTT.

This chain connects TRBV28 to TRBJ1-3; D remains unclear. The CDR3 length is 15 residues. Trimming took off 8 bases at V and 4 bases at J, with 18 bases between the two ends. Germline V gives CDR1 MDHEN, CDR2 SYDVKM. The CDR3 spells CASGPPADNGNTIYF. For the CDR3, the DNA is TGTGCCAGCGGTCCCCCGGCAGACAACGGAAACACCATATATTTT.

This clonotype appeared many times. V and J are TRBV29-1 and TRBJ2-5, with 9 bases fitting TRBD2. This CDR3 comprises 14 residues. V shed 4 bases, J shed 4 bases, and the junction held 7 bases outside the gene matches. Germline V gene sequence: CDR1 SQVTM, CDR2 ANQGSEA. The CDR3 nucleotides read TGCAGCGTTGTTGGCGGGGGGGCGGGAGAGACCCAGTACTTC. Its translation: CSVVGGGAGETQYF.

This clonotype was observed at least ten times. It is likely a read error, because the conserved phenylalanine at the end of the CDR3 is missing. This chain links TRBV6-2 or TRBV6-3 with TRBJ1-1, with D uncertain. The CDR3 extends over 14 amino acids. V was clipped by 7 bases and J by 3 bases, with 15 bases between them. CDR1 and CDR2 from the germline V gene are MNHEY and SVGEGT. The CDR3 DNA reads TGTGCCAGCACCAACCGGGCGGGAGACACTGAAGCTTTCCTT. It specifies CASTNRAGDTEAFL.

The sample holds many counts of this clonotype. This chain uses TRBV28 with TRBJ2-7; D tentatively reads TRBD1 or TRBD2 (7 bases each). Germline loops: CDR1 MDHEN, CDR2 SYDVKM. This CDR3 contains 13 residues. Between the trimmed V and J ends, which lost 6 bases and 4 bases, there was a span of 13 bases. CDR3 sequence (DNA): TGTGCCAGCAGAGTGCAGGGGGGGTACGAGCAGTACTTC. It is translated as CASRVQGGYEQYF.

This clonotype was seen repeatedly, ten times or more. The CDR3 region is CASSTDTGEEAEAFF. CDR3 bases: TGTGCCAGCAGTACCGACACAGGGGAAGAGGCTGAAGCTTTCTTT. The gene calls are TRBV12-3 or TRBV12-4 and TRBJ1-1; 7 bases are shared with TRBD1. The length of the CDR3 is 15 residues. The V gene end was trimmed by 5 bases and the J gene end by 6 bases; junction bases not matched to a gene: 12.

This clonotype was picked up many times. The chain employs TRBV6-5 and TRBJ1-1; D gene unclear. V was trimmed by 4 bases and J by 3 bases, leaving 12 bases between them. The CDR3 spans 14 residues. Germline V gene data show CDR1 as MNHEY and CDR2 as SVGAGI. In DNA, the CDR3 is TGTGCCAGCAGTTTGATCGAGGGTTACACTGAAGCTTTCTTT. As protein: CASSLIEGYTEAFF.

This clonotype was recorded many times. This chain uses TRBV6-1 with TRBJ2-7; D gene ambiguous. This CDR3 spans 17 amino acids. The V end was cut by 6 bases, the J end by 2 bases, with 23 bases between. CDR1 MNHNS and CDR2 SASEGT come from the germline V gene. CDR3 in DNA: TGTGCCAGCAGAGTCAGTTTGGAGAGCCCTCTAACCTACGAGCAGTACTTC. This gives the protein CASRVSLESPLTYEQYF.

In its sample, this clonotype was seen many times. In DNA form, the CDR3 reads TGTGCCAGCAGCTCCGGGGCCACTGAAGCTTTCTTT. Translating it yields CASSSGATEAFF. The rearrangement links TRBV11-3 to TRBJ1-1; D is perhaps TRBD1 (5 bases). CDR1 SGHNT and CDR2 YENEEA come from the germline V gene. The CDR3 spans 12 residues. The germline V and J ends were trimmed by 4 bases and 4 bases, with 7 bases remaining between them.

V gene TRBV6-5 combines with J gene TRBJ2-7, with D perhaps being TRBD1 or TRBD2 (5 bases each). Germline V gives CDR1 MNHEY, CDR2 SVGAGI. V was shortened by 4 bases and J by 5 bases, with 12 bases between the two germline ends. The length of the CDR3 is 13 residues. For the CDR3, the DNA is TGTGCCAGCAGTTCCGGGACGGGTAACGAGCAGTACTTC. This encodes CASSSGTGNEQYF.

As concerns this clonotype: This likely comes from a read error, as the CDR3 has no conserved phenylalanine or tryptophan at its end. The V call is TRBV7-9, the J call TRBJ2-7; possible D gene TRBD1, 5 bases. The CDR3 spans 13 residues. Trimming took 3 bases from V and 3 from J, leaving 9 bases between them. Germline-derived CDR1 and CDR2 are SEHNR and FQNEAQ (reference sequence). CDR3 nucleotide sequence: TGTGCCAGCAGCTTGCCCAGGGACTACGAGCAGTACTAC. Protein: CASSLPRDYEQYY.

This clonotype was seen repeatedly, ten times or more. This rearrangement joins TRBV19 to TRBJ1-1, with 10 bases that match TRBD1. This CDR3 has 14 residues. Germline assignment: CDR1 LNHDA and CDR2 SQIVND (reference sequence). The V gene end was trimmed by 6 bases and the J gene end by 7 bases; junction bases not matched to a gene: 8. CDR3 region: CASRIPGQGYEAFF. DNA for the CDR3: TGTGCCAGTAGGATACCGGGACAGGGGTATGAAGCTTTCTTT. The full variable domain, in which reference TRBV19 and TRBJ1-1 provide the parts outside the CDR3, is DGGITQSPKYLFRKEGQNVTLSCEQNLNHDAMYWYRQDPGQGLRLIYYSQIVNDFQKGDIAEGYSVSREKKESFPLTVTSAQKNPTAFYLCASRIPGQGYEAFFGQGTRLTVV.

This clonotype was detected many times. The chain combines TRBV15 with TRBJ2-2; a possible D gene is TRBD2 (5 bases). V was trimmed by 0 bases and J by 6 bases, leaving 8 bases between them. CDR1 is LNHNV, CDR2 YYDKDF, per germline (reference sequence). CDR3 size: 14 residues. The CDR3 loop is CATSRDRRAGELFF. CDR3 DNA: TGTGCCACCAGCAGAGATCGGCGGGCCGGGGAGCTGTTTTTT.

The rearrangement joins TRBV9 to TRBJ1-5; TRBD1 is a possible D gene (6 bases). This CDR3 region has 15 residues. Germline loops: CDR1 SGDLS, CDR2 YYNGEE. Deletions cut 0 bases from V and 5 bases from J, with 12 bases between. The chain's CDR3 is CASSVDGTSDQPQHF. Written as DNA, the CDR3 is TGTGCCAGCAGCGTAGATGGGACATCAGATCAGCCCCAGCATTTT.

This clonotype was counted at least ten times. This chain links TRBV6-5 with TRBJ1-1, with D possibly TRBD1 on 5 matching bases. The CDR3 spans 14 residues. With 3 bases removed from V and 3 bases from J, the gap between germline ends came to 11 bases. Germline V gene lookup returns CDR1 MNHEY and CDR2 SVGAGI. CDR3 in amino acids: CASSYGEGDTEAFF. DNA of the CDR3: TGTGCCAGCAGTTATGGGGAAGGGGACACTGAAGCTTTCTTT.

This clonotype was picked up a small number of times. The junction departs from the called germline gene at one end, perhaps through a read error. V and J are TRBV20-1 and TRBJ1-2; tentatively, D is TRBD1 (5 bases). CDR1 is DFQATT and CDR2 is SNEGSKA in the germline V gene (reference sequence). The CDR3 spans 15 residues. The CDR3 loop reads CSAGDLSGDNYGYTF. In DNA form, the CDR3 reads TGCAGTGCTGGAGATCTCTCGGGGGATAACTATGGCTACACCTTC.

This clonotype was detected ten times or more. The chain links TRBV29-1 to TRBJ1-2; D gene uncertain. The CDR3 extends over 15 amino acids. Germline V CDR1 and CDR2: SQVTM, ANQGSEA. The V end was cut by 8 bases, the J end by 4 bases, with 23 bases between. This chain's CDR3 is CSIPTATPPSYGYTF. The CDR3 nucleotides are TGCAGCATACCGACGGCCACCCCTCCAAGCTATGGCTACACCTTC.